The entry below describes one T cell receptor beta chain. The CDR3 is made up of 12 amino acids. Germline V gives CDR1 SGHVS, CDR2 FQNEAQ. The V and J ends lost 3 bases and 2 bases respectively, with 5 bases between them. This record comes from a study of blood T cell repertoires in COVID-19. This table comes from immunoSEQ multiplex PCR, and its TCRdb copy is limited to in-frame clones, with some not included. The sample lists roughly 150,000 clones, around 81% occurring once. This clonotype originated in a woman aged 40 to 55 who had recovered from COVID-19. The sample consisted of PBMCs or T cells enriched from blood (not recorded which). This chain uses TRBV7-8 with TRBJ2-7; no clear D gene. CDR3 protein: CASSFPAYEQYF. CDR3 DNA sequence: TGTGCCAGCAGCTTCCCGGCCTACGAGCAGTACTTC.